The clone carrying this T cell receptor (beta chain) was seen once. Original processing methods: Nucleated cell counts were estimated from reference gene primer amplification. Repertoires were generated with immunoSEQ multiplex PCR, while TCRdb's copy carries only in-frame clones and drops some. The DNA gave D and trimming, while V, J and clone size come from that table. The data show 27,000 or so clones, roughly nine tenths seen once. The CDR3 is made up of 13 amino acids. V lost 5 bases and J 4 bases, leaving 12 bases between the germline ends. Per the germline V gene, CDR1 is SGHVS and CDR2 is FQNEAQ. These data are taken from a study of blood T cell repertoires in COVID-19. Whole-study context: Whether acute or convalescent, the COVID-19 samples came from the United States, Italy and Spain.

V and J are TRBV7-8 and TRBJ2-7; D possibly corresponds to TRBD1 (5 bases). Sequencing was carried out using peripheral blood. The clonotype comes from a human donor with active COVID-19. The donor label of this sample is uncertain. CDR3: CASSRRQSYEQYF. DNA of the CDR3: TGTGCCAGCAGCAGAAGACAGTCTTACGAGCAGTACTTC. Using reference TRBV7-8 and TRBJ2-7 for the parts outside the CDR3, the full variable domain is GAGVSQSPRYKVAKRGQDVALRCDPISGHVSLFWYQQALGQGPEFLTYFQNEAQLDKSGLPSDRFFAERPEGSVSTLKIQRTQQEDSAVYLCASSRRQSYEQYFGPGTRLTVT.